The source of this TCR beta chain is a study of T-cell reconstitution after alpha-beta-depleted transplantation in children. This CDR3 spans 14 amino acids. Germline V gene data show CDR1 as SEHNR and CDR2 as FQNEAQ (reference sequence). Between the trimmed V and J ends, which lost 8 bases and 2 bases, there was a span of 14 bases. Unique molecular identifiers were incorporated when the TCRbeta library was constructed. MiXCR, applied by TCRdb to the PCR reads, yields one record per CDR3 protein. The sample has around 450,000 distinct CDR3 sequences; around two fifths are singletons. The V gene is TRBV7-9, the J gene TRBJ2-3; D uncertain. The receptor was derived from a girl aged 2 to 10 with aplastic anemia, due to receive a stem cell transplant. This specimen was PBMCs, taken before TCRalphabeta/CD19-depleted stem cell transplant. The CDR3 coding sequence is TGTGCCAGCGGCGACGGATTTTTCACAGATACGCAGTATTTT. Protein product: CASGDGFFTDTQYF.